This T cell receptor (beta chain) was profiled in a study of CD8 T cell repertoires and HIV-1 epitope variants. Study as a whole: Controls were a CMV, EBV and flu peptide pool, Ebola AY9 negative control, and no-peptide well. 1M T cells were kept uncultured as a baseline.

A word on this clone: Its antigen is not identified.

Sequenced by immunoSEQ multiplex PCR; TCRdb stores in-frame clones only, minus some. The profile shows about 3,100 clones, around 70% of them singletons. The germline CDR1 and CDR2 sequences are GTSNPN and SVGIG (reference sequence). CDR3 length: 12 residues. V was cut by 0 bases and J by 2 bases, with 5 bases left in between. Sequencing input: cultured CD8+ T cells derived from PBMCs. The genes are TRBV30 and TRBJ2-7, with D uncertain. This sequence originates from a male donor with HIV. DNA for the CDR3: TGTGCCTGGAGTGTAGACACCTACGAGCAGTACTTC. Its protein is CAWSVDTYEQYF.